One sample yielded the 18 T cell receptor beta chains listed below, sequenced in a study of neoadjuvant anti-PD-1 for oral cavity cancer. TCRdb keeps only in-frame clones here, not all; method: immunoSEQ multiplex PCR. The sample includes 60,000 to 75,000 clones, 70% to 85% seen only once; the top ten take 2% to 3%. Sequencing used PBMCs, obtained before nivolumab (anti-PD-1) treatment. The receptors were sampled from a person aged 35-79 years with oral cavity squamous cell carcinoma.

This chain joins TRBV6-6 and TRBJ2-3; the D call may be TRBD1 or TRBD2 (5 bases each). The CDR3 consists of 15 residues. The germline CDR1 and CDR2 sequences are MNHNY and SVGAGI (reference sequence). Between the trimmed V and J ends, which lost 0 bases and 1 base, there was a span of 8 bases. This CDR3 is CASSYSRGRTDTQYF. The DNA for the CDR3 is TGTGCCAGCAGTTACTCACGGGGCCGCACAGATACGCAGTATTTT.

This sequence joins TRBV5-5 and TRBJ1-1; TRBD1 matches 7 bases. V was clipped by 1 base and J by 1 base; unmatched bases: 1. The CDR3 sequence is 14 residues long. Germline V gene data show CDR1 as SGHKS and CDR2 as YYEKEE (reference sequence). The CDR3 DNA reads TGTGCCAGCAGCTTGCGGACAGGGAACACTGAAGCTTTCTTT. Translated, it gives CASSLRTGNTEAFF.

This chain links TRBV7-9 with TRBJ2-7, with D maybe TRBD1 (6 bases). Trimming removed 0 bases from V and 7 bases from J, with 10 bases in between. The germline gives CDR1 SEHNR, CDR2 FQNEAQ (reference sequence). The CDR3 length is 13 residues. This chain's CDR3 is CASSLAHRVEQYF. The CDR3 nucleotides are TGTGCCAGCAGCTTAGCTCACAGGGTTGAGCAGTACTTC. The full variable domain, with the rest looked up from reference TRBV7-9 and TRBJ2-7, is DTGVSQNPRHKITKRGQNVTFRCDPISEHNRLYWYRQTLGQGPEFLTYFQNEAQLEKSRLLSDRFSAERPKGSFSTLEIQRTEQGDSAMYLCASSLAHRVEQYFGPGTRLTVT.

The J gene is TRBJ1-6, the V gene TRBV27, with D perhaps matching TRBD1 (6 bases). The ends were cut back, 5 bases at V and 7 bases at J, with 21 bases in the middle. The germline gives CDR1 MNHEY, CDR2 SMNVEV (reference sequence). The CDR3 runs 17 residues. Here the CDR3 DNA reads TGTGCCAGCAGTCCAATACCCCAGGGGTCGCGAAATTCACCCCTCCACTTT. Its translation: CASSPIPQGSRNSPLHF.

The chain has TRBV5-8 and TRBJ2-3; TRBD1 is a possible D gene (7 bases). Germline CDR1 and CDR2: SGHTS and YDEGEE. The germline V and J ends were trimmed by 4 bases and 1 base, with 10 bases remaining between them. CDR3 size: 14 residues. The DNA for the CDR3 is TGTGCCAGCAGCGCGGGACAGCGCACAGATACGCAGTATTTT. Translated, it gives CASSAGQRTDTQYF.

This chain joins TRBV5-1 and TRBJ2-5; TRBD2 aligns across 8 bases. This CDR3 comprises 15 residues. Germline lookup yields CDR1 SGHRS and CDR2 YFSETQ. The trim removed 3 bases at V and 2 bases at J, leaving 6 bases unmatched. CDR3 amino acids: CASSSSGTSQETQYF. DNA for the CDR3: TGCGCCAGCAGCTCCTCCGGGACTAGTCAAGAGACCCAGTACTTC.

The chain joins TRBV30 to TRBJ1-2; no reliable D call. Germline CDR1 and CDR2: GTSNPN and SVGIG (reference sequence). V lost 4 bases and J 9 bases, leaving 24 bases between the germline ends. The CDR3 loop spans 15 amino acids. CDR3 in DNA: TGTGCCTGGACTGTCCGGGGAGGGTCGTCTATTCGCTACACCTTC. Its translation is CAWTVRGGSSIRYTF.

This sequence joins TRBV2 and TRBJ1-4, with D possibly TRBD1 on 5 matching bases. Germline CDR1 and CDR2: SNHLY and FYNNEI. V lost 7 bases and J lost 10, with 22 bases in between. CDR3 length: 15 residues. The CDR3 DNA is TGTGCCAGCAACCTAGGGCAGGGCAGTATGAGAAAACTGTTTTTT. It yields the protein CASNLGQGSMRKLFF.

The CDR3 nucleotides read TGCGCCAGCAGCCAAGATCAGGGGACTAGCGGGAGAGTAAATACCGGGGAGCTGTTTTTT. It specifies CASSQDQGTSGRVNTGELFF. V usage is TRBV4-1 and J usage is TRBJ2-2; TRBD2 matches 14 bases. V dropped 0 bases and J dropped 5; count of bases not matched to a gene: 11. This CDR3 contains 20 residues. Germline V gene data show CDR1 as MGHRA and CDR2 as YSYEKL.

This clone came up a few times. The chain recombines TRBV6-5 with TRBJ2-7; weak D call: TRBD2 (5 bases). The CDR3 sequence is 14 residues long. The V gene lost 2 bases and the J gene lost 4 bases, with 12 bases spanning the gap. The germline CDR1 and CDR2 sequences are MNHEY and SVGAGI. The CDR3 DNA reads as TGTGCCAGCAGTTACGTCGGGGATCTGTACGAGCAGTACTTC. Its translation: CASSYVGDLYEQYF.

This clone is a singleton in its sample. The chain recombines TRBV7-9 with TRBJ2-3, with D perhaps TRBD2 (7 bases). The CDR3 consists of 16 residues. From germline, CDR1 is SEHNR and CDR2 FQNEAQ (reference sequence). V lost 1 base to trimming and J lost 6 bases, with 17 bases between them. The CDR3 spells CASSLGGGPNMDTQYF. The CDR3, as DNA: TGTGCCAGCAGCTTAGGCGGGGGCCCAAACATGGATACGCAGTATTTT.

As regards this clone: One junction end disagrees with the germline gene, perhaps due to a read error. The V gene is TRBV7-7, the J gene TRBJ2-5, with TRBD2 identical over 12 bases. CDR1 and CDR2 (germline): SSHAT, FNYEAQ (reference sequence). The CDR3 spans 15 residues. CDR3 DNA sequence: TGTGCTAGCAGTCTAGCGGGAGGGGGCCAAGAGACCCAGTACTTC. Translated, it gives CASSLAGGGQETQYF.

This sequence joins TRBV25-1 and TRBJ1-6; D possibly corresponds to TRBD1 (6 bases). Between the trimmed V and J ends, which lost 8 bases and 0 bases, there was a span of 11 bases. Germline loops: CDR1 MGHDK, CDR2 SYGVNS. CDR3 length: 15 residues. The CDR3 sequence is CASEQGSSYNSPLHF. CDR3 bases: TGTGCCAGCGAACAGGGAAGCTCCTATAATTCACCCCTCCACTTT.

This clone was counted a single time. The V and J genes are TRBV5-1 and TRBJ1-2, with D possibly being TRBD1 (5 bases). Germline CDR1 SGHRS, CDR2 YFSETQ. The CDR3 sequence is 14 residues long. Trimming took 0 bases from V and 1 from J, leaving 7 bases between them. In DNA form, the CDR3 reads TGCGCCAGCAGCTTGGAAGGGGTTAACTATGGCTACACCTTC. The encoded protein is CASSLEGVNYGYTF. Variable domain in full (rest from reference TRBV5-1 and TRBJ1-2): KAGVTQTPRYLIKTRGQQVTLSCSPISGHRSVSWYQQTPGQGLQFLFEYFSETQRNKGNFPGRFSGRQFSNSRSEMNVSTLELGDSALYLCASSLEGVNYGYTFGSGTRLTVV.

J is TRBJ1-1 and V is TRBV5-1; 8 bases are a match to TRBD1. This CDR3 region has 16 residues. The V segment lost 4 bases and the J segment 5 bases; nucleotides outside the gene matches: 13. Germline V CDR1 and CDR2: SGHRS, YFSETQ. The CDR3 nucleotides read TGCGCCAGCAGCAAAGACAGGGGCCCCTTAGGAACTGAAGCTTTCTTT. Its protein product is CASSKDRGPLGTEAFF.

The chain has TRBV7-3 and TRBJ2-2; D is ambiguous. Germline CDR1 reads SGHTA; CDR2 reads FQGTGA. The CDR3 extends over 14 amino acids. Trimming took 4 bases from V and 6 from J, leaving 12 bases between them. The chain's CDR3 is CASSYLGVAGELFF. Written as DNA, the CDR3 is TGTGCCAGCAGCTACCTTGGGGTGGCCGGGGAGCTGTTTTTT. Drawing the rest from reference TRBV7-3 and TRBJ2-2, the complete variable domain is GAGVSQTPSNKVTEKGKYVELRCDPISGHTALYWYRQSLGQGPEFLIYFQGTGAADDSGLPNDRFFAVRPEGSVSTLKIQRTERGDSAVYLCASSYLGVAGELFFGEGSRLTVL.

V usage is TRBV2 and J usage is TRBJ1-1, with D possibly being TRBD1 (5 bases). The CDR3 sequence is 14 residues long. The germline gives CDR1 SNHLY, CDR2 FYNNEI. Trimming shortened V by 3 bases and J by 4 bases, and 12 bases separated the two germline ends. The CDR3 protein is CASSDRVRGTEAFF. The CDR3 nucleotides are TGTGCCAGCAGTGACAGGGTTAGGGGCACTGAAGCTTTCTTT.

This CDR3 reads CASSPDRGIGNTIYF. CDR3 DNA: TGTGCCAGCAGCCCGGACAGGGGGATAGGAAACACCATATATTTT. This chain uses TRBV5-6 with TRBJ1-3, with TRBD1 matching 10 bases. Germline CDR1 SGHDT, CDR2 YYEEEE. The CDR3 covers 15 residues. Germline trimming cut 4 bases from V and 4 bases from J; bases unmatched to any gene: 5.